These T cell receptor beta chains were read from a single sample in a study of shared clonotypes between healthy human individuals. Only in-frame clones appear in the TCRdb table, and some are missing; sequencing was by immunoSEQ multiplex PCR. Seen here are about 510,000 clones, less than 96% observed once, and the top ten hold about 0.054%. Specimen: naive CD4+ T cells sorted from blood. These receptors were taken from a woman in her twenties or thirties in good health. CDR3s include the opening cysteine and the closing phenylalanine or tryptophan. Each record gives: D gene, V gene, J gene, clone size, CDR3 DNA, CDR3 protein. D genes are given only for firm matches. Clone size is stated in some rows and not others, as once, few, many or a class when expanded.

d_call: .
v_call: TRBV19
j_call: TRBJ2-3
clone_size: once
cdr3_nt: TGTGCCAGTAGTATACAGGGAGCTGCAGATACGCAGTATTTT
cdr3_aa: CASSIQGAADTQYF

d_call: .
v_call: TRBV28
j_call: TRBJ1-4
clone_size: .
cdr3_nt: TGTGCCAGCAGTGGGGGGGATCAAGGCCGGGAAAAACTGTTTTTT
cdr3_aa: CASSGGDQGREKLFF

d_call: .
v_call: TRBV5-3
j_call: TRBJ1-1
clone_size: once
cdr3_nt: TGTGCCAGAAGCTCAGGGTTGCGGACTGAAGCTTTCTTT
cdr3_aa: CARSSGLRTEAFF

d_call: .
v_call: TRBV2
j_call: TRBJ2-7
clone_size: .
cdr3_nt: TGTGCCAGCAATACGGACGGATACGAGCAGTACTTC
cdr3_aa: CASNTDGYEQYF

d_call: .
v_call: TRBV18
j_call: TRBJ2-7
clone_size: .
cdr3_nt: TGTGCCAGCTCACCACCGTGGAGGAGCCCCCAGGGCTACGAGCAGTACTTC
cdr3_aa: CASSPPWRSPQGYEQYF

d_call: TRBD2
v_call: TRBV7-6
j_call: TRBJ2-5
clone_size: .
cdr3_nt: TGTGCCAGCAGCCGACTAGCGGGTGGGACCCAGTACTTC
cdr3_aa: CASSRLAGGTQYF

d_call: .
v_call: TRBV2
j_call: TRBJ2-5
clone_size: .
cdr3_nt: TGTGCCAGCAGTGTCAGCCGGGAGCAGTACTTC
cdr3_aa: CASSVSREQYF

d_call: TRBD2
v_call: TRBV7-3
j_call: TRBJ2-5
clone_size: .
cdr3_nt: TGTGCCAGCAGCTCTAGCGGGCAAGAGACCCAGTACTTC
cdr3_aa: CASSSSGQETQYF

d_call: .
v_call: TRBV27
j_call: TRBJ2-7
clone_size: .
cdr3_nt: TGTGCCAGCAGTTTGTTAGGGGCATTGAACGAGCAGTACTTC
cdr3_aa: CASSLLGALNEQYF

d_call: .
v_call: TRBV6-6
j_call: TRBJ2-1
clone_size: .
cdr3_nt: TGTGCCAGCAGTTATATGGGCTATGAGCAGTTCTTC
cdr3_aa: CASSYMGYEQFF

d_call: .
v_call: TRBV5-1
j_call: TRBJ2-2
clone_size: .
cdr3_nt: TGCGCCAGCAGCTTAGGGCTATTCAACACCGGGGAGCTGTTTTTT
cdr3_aa: CASSLGLFNTGELFF

d_call: .
v_call: TRBV20-1
j_call: TRBJ2-5
clone_size: .
cdr3_nt: TGCAGTGCTAGAGATCGTAAGACCCAGTACTTC
cdr3_aa: CSARDRKTQYF

d_call: TRBD2
v_call: TRBV6-1
j_call: TRBJ2-1
clone_size: .
cdr3_nt: TGTGCCAGCAGTGAATTTCGATTGGCTAGCGGCGAGTTCTTC
cdr3_aa: CASSEFRLASGEFF

d_call: TRBD2
v_call: TRBV5-1
j_call: TRBJ2-1
clone_size: .
cdr3_nt: TGCGCCAGCAGCTTACGGACTAGCGGGAGTTCGTCCTACAATGAGCAGTTCTTC
cdr3_aa: CASSLRTSGSSSYNEQFF

d_call: TRBD1
v_call: TRBV2
j_call: TRBJ2-7
clone_size: once
cdr3_nt: TGTGCCAGCCACGGACAGGGGGCGGCCGAGCAGTACTTC
cdr3_aa: CASHGQGAAEQYF

d_call: .
v_call: TRBV6-6
j_call: TRBJ1-4
clone_size: .
cdr3_nt: TGTGCCAGCAGGGACAGCCATGCAACTAATGAAAAACTGTTTTTT
cdr3_aa: CASRDSHATNEKLFF

d_call: .
v_call: TRBV19
j_call: TRBJ2-3
clone_size: .
cdr3_nt: TGTGCCAGTAGTTCCCGACTCCCCACAGATACGCAGTATTTT
cdr3_aa: CASSSRLPTDTQYF

d_call: .
v_call: TRBV11-1
j_call: TRBJ1-4
clone_size: .
cdr3_nt: TGTGCCAGCAGCTTAACAGGCGAAAAACTGTTTTTT
cdr3_aa: CASSLTGEKLFF

d_call: .
v_call: TRBV5-1
j_call: TRBJ2-1
clone_size: .
cdr3_nt: TGCGCCAGCAGCTTCCCTGGTGACCCGACCGGCAATGAGCAGTTCTTC
cdr3_aa: CASSFPGDPTGNEQFF

d_call: .
v_call: TRBV6-1
j_call: TRBJ1-1
clone_size: .
cdr3_nt: TGTGCCAGCAGGCACAAATCCGGGAAAAACACTGAAGCTTTCTTT
cdr3_aa: CASRHKSGKNTEAFF

d_call: .
v_call: TRBV10-3
j_call: TRBJ2-7
clone_size: .
cdr3_nt: TGTGCCATCAGTGCATTTCGGGACACCCTGAGAGAGCAGTACTTC
cdr3_aa: CAISAFRDTLREQYF

d_call: TRBD2
v_call: TRBV19
j_call: TRBJ2-3
clone_size: .
cdr3_nt: TGTGCCAGTAGTCTTGGACTAGCAACCGGTACGCAGTATTTT
cdr3_aa: CASSLGLATGTQYF

d_call: .
v_call: TRBV18
j_call: TRBJ1-2
clone_size: .
cdr3_nt: TGTGCCAGCTCCCAACAGGGACCTAAGGGGTACACCTTC
cdr3_aa: CASSQQGPKGYTF

d_call: .
v_call: TRBV18
j_call: TRBJ1-1
clone_size: .
cdr3_nt: TGTGCCAGCTCACCAGCGAACAGCAACACTGAAGCTTTCTTT
cdr3_aa: CASSPANSNTEAFF

d_call: .
v_call: TRBV6-5
j_call: TRBJ1-2
clone_size: .
cdr3_nt: TGTGCCAGCAAACGACTTAAGACAGGAGGTAGAGGCTACACCTTC
cdr3_aa: CASKRLKTGGRGYTF

d_call: .
v_call: TRBV28
j_call: TRBJ1-1
clone_size: few
cdr3_nt: TGTGCCAGCAAACTGAGGGCTGAAGCTTTCTTT
cdr3_aa: CASKLRAEAFF

d_call: TRBD1
v_call: TRBV6-1
j_call: TRBJ1-1
clone_size: .
cdr3_nt: TGTGCCAGCAGACCTCTGGGACAGGGATACACTGAAGCTTTCTTT
cdr3_aa: CASRPLGQGYTEAFF

d_call: TRBD2
v_call: TRBV9
j_call: TRBJ2-1
clone_size: .
cdr3_nt: TGTGCCAGCAGCGTAGGGCGGGAGGGCCCGAATGAGCAGTTCTTC
cdr3_aa: CASSVGREGPNEQFF

d_call: .
v_call: TRBV18
j_call: TRBJ1-2
clone_size: .
cdr3_nt: TGTGCCAGCTCAGAAACGGACAGTCCCTATGGCTACACCTTC
cdr3_aa: CASSETDSPYGYTF

d_call: TRBD1
v_call: TRBV4-2
j_call: TRBJ2-4
clone_size: .
cdr3_nt: TGTGCCAGCAGCCAAAAAGACAGGGGGGCAAACATTCAGTACTTC
cdr3_aa: CASSQKDRGANIQYF

d_call: .
v_call: TRBV21-1
j_call: TRBJ1-4
clone_size: .
cdr3_nt: TGTGCCAGCAACAAACACAGGAGGCGGGAAAAACTGTTTTTT
cdr3_aa: CASNKHRRREKLFF

d_call: .
v_call: TRBV21-1
j_call: TRBJ2-7
clone_size: .
cdr3_nt: TGTGCCAGCAGCAAAGTGTACAGGTTATTTAACGAGCAGTACTTC
cdr3_aa: CASSKVYRLFNEQYF

d_call: .
v_call: TRBV5-6
j_call: TRBJ1-3
clone_size: .
cdr3_nt: TGTGCCAGCAGCGCAGAAAGTAAATACTCTGGAAACACCATATATTTT
cdr3_aa: CASSAESKYSGNTIYF

d_call: TRBD1
v_call: TRBV5-4
j_call: TRBJ2-7
clone_size: .
cdr3_nt: TGTGCCAGCAGCGCAGGGGACAGAGCCTACGAGCAGTACTTC
cdr3_aa: CASSAGDRAYEQYF

d_call: .
v_call: TRBV7-3
j_call: TRBJ2-6
clone_size: .
cdr3_nt: TGTGCCAGCAGCTTAAGCCGGGTCTCTGGGGCCAACGTCCTGACTTTC
cdr3_aa: CASSLSRVSGANVLTF

d_call: TRBD1
v_call: TRBV28
j_call: TRBJ2-7
clone_size: .
cdr3_nt: TGTGCCAGCATTCGACAGGGCACTCTCTCCTACGAGCAGTACTTC
cdr3_aa: CASIRQGTLSYEQYF

d_call: .
v_call: TRBV15
j_call: TRBJ2-7
clone_size: .
cdr3_nt: TGTGCCACCAGCAGGGGAGGGGGCTCCTCCTACGAGCAGTACTTC
cdr3_aa: CATSRGGGSSYEQYF

d_call: .
v_call: TRBV21-1
j_call: TRBJ1-1
clone_size: .
cdr3_nt: TGTGCCAGCAGCAGAAAAGGGACAGGGGGCAGAGTTGAAGCTTTCTTT
cdr3_aa: CASSRKGTGGRVEAFF

d_call: TRBD1
v_call: TRBV5-1
j_call: TRBJ1-2
clone_size: .
cdr3_nt: TGCGCCAGCAGCTTGGCCCAGGGGGCGGGCTATGGCTACACCTTC
cdr3_aa: CASSLAQGAGYGYTF

d_call: .
v_call: TRBV5-6
j_call: TRBJ2-7
clone_size: .
cdr3_nt: TGTGCCAGCAGCTTGGTAGGCGGTTACGAGCAGTACTTC
cdr3_aa: CASSLVGGYEQYF

d_call: .
v_call: TRBV16
j_call: TRBJ1-2
clone_size: .
cdr3_nt: TGTGCCAGCAGCTTAGCGCGTGTGGGCTACACCTTC
cdr3_aa: CASSLARVGYTF

d_call: TRBD1
v_call: TRBV28
j_call: TRBJ2-3
clone_size: .
cdr3_nt: TGTGCCAGCAGTTTGGCCCTACAGGGGTTATTTGCAGATACGCAGTATTTT
cdr3_aa: CASSLALQGLFADTQYF

d_call: .
v_call: TRBV6-4
j_call: TRBJ1-1
clone_size: .
cdr3_nt: TGTGCCAGCAGTGACGGACACATGAACACTGAAGCTTTCTTT
cdr3_aa: CASSDGHMNTEAFF

d_call: TRBD2
v_call: TRBV7-8
j_call: TRBJ2-7
clone_size: .
cdr3_nt: TGTGCCAGCAGCTCCCGACTAGCGGGAGGACTCTACGAGCAGTACTTC
cdr3_aa: CASSSRLAGGLYEQYF

d_call: TRBD1
v_call: TRBV6-5
j_call: TRBJ1-1
clone_size: .
cdr3_nt: TGTTACCGACAGGGACACACTGAAGCTTTCTTT
cdr3_aa: CYRQGHTEAFF

d_call: TRBD1
v_call: TRBV4-1
j_call: TRBJ1-1
clone_size: .
cdr3_nt: TGCGCCAGCAGCCACCTAGGGACAGGGGCGGGCACTGAAGCTTTCTTT
cdr3_aa: CASSHLGTGAGTEAFF

d_call: .
v_call: TRBV18
j_call: TRBJ2-7
clone_size: few
cdr3_nt: TGTGCCAGCTCCCTCGGAGGCGGGAACGAGCAGTACTTC
cdr3_aa: CASSLGGGNEQYF

d_call: .
v_call: TRBV15
j_call: TRBJ1-5
clone_size: .
cdr3_nt: TGTGCCACCAGCAGACTCCCTAGCAATCAGCCCCAGCATTTT
cdr3_aa: CATSRLPSNQPQHF

d_call: .
v_call: TRBV19
j_call: TRBJ2-5
clone_size: .
cdr3_nt: TGTGCCAGTAGTATAGATAAACTGTCTACTGGGACCCAGTACTTC
cdr3_aa: CASSIDKLSTGTQYF

d_call: .
v_call: TRBV6-6
j_call: TRBJ1-1
clone_size: .
cdr3_nt: TGTGCCAGCAGTTATCTAGCAGCGAACACTGAAGCTTTCTTT
cdr3_aa: CASSYLAANTEAFF

d_call: .
v_call: TRBV2
j_call: TRBJ2-7
clone_size: .
cdr3_nt: TGTGCCAGCAGTGAATCTACCAGTTTCAGAAACGAGCAGTACTTC
cdr3_aa: CASSESTSFRNEQYF

d_call: .
v_call: TRBV20-1
j_call: TRBJ1-5
clone_size: .
cdr3_nt: TGCAGTGCTACTGGCAATCAGCCCCAGCATTTT
cdr3_aa: CSATGNQPQHF